This T cell receptor (beta chain) was identified during a study of monozygotic twins with inflammatory bowel disease. TCRdb reprocessed the 5' RACE reads; each CDR3 protein has one entry and no DNA is given. Reported are roughly 170,000 distinct CDR3 sequences; the ten largest clones contain around 7%. The authors drew approximately 2.5 ml of blood from each donor. The CDR3 runs 16 residues. The germline V gene encodes CDR1 KGHSH and CDR2 LQKENI. What was sequenced was blood. The chain employs TRBV18 and TRBJ2-1; the TRBD2 assignment by TCRdb is unverifiable without DNA. The sequence derives from a human donor with ulcerative colitis or Crohn's disease, or a healthy co-twin of an affected twin (not recorded which). Here the CDR3 reads CASSRTSPPSYNEQFF.